These 18 T cell receptor beta chains were sequenced from one sample in a study of shared clonotypes between healthy human individuals. Sequencing used immunoSEQ multiplex PCR; TCRdb keeps in-frame clones, though not all of them. The table records 2 million to 3 million clones, 93% of them present only once. The sample comprised naive CD4+ T cells from PBMCs. Described subset: CD45RA+ positively selected. The origin of the receptors is a man aged 18-30 years in good health. Some clones in this sample may be carry-over from other donors' samples.

A single count supports this clone. Distinct nucleotide sequences in the sample also encode this CDR3. This chain joins TRBV5-6 and TRBJ2-1; D unresolved. This CDR3 comprises 13 residues. Germline CDR1 reads SGHDT; CDR2 reads YYEEEE. Trimming shortened V by 4 bases and J by 4 bases, and 9 bases separated the two germline ends. CDR3 DNA: TGTGCCAGCAGCCTGTCGTCATACAATGAGCAGTTCTTC. Translated: CASSLSSYNEQFF.

The chain combines TRBV2 with TRBJ1-1; D possibly corresponds to TRBD1 (6 bases). Germline V CDR1 and CDR2: SNHLY, FYNNEI. With 6 bases removed from V and 10 bases from J, the gap between germline ends came to 21 bases. This CDR3 comprises 14 residues. The CDR3 DNA sequence: TGTGCCAGCAGCATTTCAGGGGACTGGACGAGAGCTTTCTTT. Translating it yields CASSISGDWTRAFF.

The rearrangement uses TRBV2 and TRBJ2-5; D is possibly TRBD1 (6 bases). Per germline, CDR1 SNHLY and CDR2 FYNNEI. Trimming took 5 bases from V and 4 from J, leaving 14 bases between them. The CDR3 contains 14 residues. The CDR3 bases are TGTGCCAGCAGTCCGCAGGGGTTTGGAGAGACCCAGTACTTC. Its translation: CASSPQGFGETQYF.

The rearrangement uses TRBV27 and TRBJ1-2; D ambiguous. The CDR3 has 15 residues. The V gene lost 5 bases and the J gene lost 2 bases, with 15 bases spanning the gap. The germline gives CDR1 MNHEY, CDR2 SMNVEV (reference sequence). CDR3 amino acids: CASSPVNIWNYGYTF. The DNA of the CDR3 is TGTGCCAGCAGTCCCGTCAACATTTGGAACTATGGCTACACCTTC.

As to this clone: The identical CDR3 is also encoded by other nucleotide sequences in the sample. This rearrangement joins TRBV7-3 to TRBJ2-3; no clear D. V lost 5 bases and J lost 1, with 10 bases in between. This CDR3 is 14 amino acids long. Germline CDR1 is SGHTA and CDR2 is FQGTGA. CDR3 DNA: TGTGCCAGCAGCCTGACCTCTGGCACAGATACGCAGTATTTT. Its protein product is CASSLTSGTDTQYF.

The rearrangement uses TRBV18 and TRBJ2-7, with 11 nucleotides matching TRBD1. V lost 3 bases to trimming and J lost 5 bases; unmatched junction nucleotides: 6. The germline gives CDR1 KGHSH, CDR2 LQKENI. The CDR3 length is 15 residues. CDR3 sequence reads: CASSPGQGDAHEQYF. The CDR3, as DNA: TGTGCCAGCTCACCGGGACAGGGGGACGCCCACGAGCAGTACTTC.

The chain has TRBV28 and TRBJ2-1; D remains unclear. Germline V gene sequence: CDR1 MDHEN, CDR2 SYDVKM. Trimming took 2 bases from V and 7 from J, leaving 15 bases between them. The CDR3 sequence is 15 residues long. This CDR3 reads CASSLSRLGYNEQFF. CDR3 nucleotides: TGTGCCAGCAGTTTAAGTCGGTTAGGTTATAATGAGCAGTTCTTC.

V gene TRBV2 combines with J gene TRBJ2-4; D may match TRBD1 or TRBD2 (5 bases each). Per the germline V gene, CDR1 is SNHLY and CDR2 is FYNNEI. The V and J ends lost 4 bases and 1 base respectively, with 17 bases between them. This CDR3 region has 17 residues. CDR3 coding DNA: TGTGCCAGCAGTGTTTGGGGCTCCGGGGCGGCCAAAAACATTCAGTACTTC. Its protein product is CASSVWGSGAAKNIQYF. Based on the CDR3 plus reference TRBV2 and TRBJ2-4, the full variable domain is EPEVTQTPSHQVTQMGQEVILRCVPISNHLYFYWYRQILGQKVEFLVSFYNNEISEKSEIFDDQFSVERPDGSNFTLKIRSTKLEDSAMYFCASSVWGSGAAKNIQYFGAGTRLSVL.

The CDR3 is CASSEEFGPIRYNEQFF. In DNA form, the CDR3 reads TGTGCCAGCAGTGAAGAGTTCGGACCCATCAGGTACAATGAGCAGTTCTTC. The V and J genes are TRBV6-1 and TRBJ2-1; D call uncertain. The CDR3 has 17 residues. Germline V gives CDR1 MNHNS, CDR2 SASEGT. Between the trimmed V and J ends, which lost 1 base and 4 bases, there was a span of 17 bases.

This rearrangement joins TRBV28 to TRBJ1-2; no reliable D call. Deletions cut 3 bases from V and 5 bases from J, with 7 bases between. CDR1 and CDR2 from the germline V gene are MDHEN and SYDVKM. The CDR3 spans 12 residues. Here the CDR3 DNA reads TGTGCCAGCAGTTTGAAGATGTATGGCTACACCTTC. This sequence encodes CASSLKMYGYTF.

J is TRBJ2-4 and V is TRBV4-1; maybe TRBD2 (5 bases). The germline V gene encodes CDR1 MGHRA and CDR2 YSYEKL. The V gene lost 1 base and the J gene lost 0 bases, with 13 bases spanning the gap. The CDR3 covers 17 residues. The CDR3 is CASSQGRGQLAKNIQYF. DNA of the CDR3: TGCGCCAGCAGCCAAGGGAGAGGGCAGCTAGCCAAAAACATTCAGTACTTC.

Worth noting for this clone: Other DNA sequences in the same sample also yield this CDR3. The chain employs TRBV7-2 and TRBJ2-2, with TRBD2 identical over 7 bases. The germline V gene encodes CDR1 SGHTA and CDR2 FQGNSA. The CDR3 totals 13 residues. With V trimmed by 5 bases and J by 4 bases, 1 base remained unmatched. CDR3 bases: TGTGCCAGCAGCCGGACTAGCACCGGGGAGCTGTTTTTT. Amino acids: CASSRTSTGELFF.

The gene calls are TRBV4-3 and TRBJ2-3; 8 positions agree with TRBD1. With V trimmed by 4 bases and J by 2 bases, 5 bases remained unmatched. The CDR3 sequence is 15 residues long. Per the germline V gene, CDR1 is LGHNA and CDR2 is YSLEER. The CDR3, as DNA: TGCGCCAGCAGCCGGACAGGGATTTACACAGATACGCAGTATTTT. Translating it yields CASSRTGIYTDTQYF.

To note about this clone: This sample also contains other DNA sequences that code for the same CDR3. CDR3 in amino acids: CASSFDSNTEAFF. CDR3 DNA sequence: TGCGCCAGCAGCTTTGACAGCAACACTGAAGCTTTCTTT. The chain couples TRBV5-1 to TRBJ1-1, with D tentatively TRBD1 (5 bases). Germline loops: CDR1 SGHRS, CDR2 YFSETQ. CDR3 size: 13 residues. With 2 bases removed from V and 2 bases from J, the gap between germline ends came to 7 bases.

This chain links TRBV28 with TRBJ1-1; D unclear. The CDR3 consists of 15 residues. The germline V and J ends were trimmed by 10 bases and 0 bases, with 18 bases remaining between them. CDR1 and CDR2 (germline): MDHEN, SYDVKM. The CDR3 bases are TGTGCCACCAACTCGGGGAGCTTAATGAACACTGAAGCTTTCTTT. Encoded protein: CATNSGSLMNTEAFF.

The chain recombines TRBV10-2 with TRBJ1-5, with D unclear. The CDR3 has 12 amino acids. V lost 2 bases and J lost 9, with 8 bases in between. CDR1 and CDR2 from the germline V gene are WSHSY and SAAADI. The CDR3 spells CASSEGDRPQHF. CDR3 coding DNA: TGCGCCAGCAGTGAGGGAGATCGGCCCCAGCATTTT.

This clone came up a few times. CDR3 bases: TGTGCCAGCACCAATTCCGGTGAAGCTTTCTTT. It encodes CASTNSGEAFF. The V gene is TRBV28, the J gene TRBJ1-1, with D uncertain. Germline CDR1 MDHEN, CDR2 SYDVKM. V gave up 7 bases and J gave up 7 bases, with 10 bases separating them. The length of the CDR3 is 11 residues.

This chain connects TRBV11-1 to TRBJ2-7, with 7 bases that match TRBD1. The CDR3 is 14 residues long. With 2 bases clipped from V and 1 base from J, the junction kept 2 bases outside the gene matches. The germline gives CDR1 SGHAT, CDR2 FQDESV (reference sequence). The CDR3 DNA reads as TGTGCCAGCAGCTTAAGGGGGCTTTCCTACGAGCAGTACTTC. Its protein product is CASSLRGLSYEQYF.